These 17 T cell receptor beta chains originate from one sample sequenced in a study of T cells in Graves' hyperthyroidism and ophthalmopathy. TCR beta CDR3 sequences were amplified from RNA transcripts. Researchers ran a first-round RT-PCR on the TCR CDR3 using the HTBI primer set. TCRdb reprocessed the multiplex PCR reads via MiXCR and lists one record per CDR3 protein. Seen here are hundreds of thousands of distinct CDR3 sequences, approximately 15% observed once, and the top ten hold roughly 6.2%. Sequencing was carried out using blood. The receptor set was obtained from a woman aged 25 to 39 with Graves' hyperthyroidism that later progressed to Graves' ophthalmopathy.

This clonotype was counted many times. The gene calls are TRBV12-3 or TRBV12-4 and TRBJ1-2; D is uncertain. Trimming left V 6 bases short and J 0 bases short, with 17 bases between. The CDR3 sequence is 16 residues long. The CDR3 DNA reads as TGTGCCAGCAGCCCCAGCGGGATGGGCGCTAACTATGGCTACACCTTC. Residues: CASSPSGMGANYGYTF.

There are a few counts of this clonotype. The CDR3 loop is CSITLAGRTGELFF. For the CDR3, the DNA is TGCAGTATAACTTTAGCGGGGCGCACCGGGGAGCTGTTTTTT. This chain uses TRBV20-1 with TRBJ2-2, with 8 nucleotides matching TRBD2. The V gene's germline CDR1 is DFQATT and CDR2 SNEGSKA (reference sequence). The V segment lost 8 bases and the J segment 4 bases; nucleotides outside the gene matches: 9. The CDR3 loop spans 14 amino acids.

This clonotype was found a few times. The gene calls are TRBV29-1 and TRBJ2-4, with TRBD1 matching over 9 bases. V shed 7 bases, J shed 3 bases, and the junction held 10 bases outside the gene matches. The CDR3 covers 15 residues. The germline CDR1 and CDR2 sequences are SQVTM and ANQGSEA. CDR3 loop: CSAWDREHVKNIQYF. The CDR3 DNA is TGCAGCGCTTGGGACAGGGAGCATGTCAAAAACATTCAGTACTTC.

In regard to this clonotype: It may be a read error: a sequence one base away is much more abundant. In nucleotides, the CDR3 is TGTACCAGCAGCTTAGTGGGGGTCAATGAGCAGTTCTTC. This translates into CTSSLVGVNEQFF. The chain has TRBV7-2 and TRBJ2-1; either TRBD1 or TRBD2 may fit D (5 bases each). Germline V gene data show CDR1 as SGHTA and CDR2 as FQGNSA. V was trimmed by 1 base and J by 6 bases, leaving 7 bases between them. The CDR3 is 13 residues long.

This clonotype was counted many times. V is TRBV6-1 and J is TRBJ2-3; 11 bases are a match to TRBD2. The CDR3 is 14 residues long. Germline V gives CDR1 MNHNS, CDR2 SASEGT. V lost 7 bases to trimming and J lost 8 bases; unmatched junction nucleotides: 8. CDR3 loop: CASTLGLAGGTQYF. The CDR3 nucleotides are TGTGCCAGCACCCTAGGGCTAGCGGGAGGTACGCAGTATTTT.

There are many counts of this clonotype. CDR3 sequence: CASSRTDNYGYTF. The CDR3 DNA follows: TGTGCCAGCAGTCGAACAGACAACTATGGCTACACCTTC. The chain couples TRBV6-1 to TRBJ1-2; no clear D. This CDR3 contains 13 residues. The germline CDR1 and CDR2 sequences are MNHNS and SASEGT. The V and J ends lost 5 bases and 2 bases respectively, with 9 bases between them.

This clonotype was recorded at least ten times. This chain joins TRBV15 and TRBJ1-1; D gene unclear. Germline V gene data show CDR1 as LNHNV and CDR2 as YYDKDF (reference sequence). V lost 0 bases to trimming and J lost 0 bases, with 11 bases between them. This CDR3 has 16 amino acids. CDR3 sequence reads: CATSRDRGILNTEAFF. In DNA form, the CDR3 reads TGTGCCACCAGCAGAGATCGAGGAATCTTGAACACTGAAGCTTTCTTT.

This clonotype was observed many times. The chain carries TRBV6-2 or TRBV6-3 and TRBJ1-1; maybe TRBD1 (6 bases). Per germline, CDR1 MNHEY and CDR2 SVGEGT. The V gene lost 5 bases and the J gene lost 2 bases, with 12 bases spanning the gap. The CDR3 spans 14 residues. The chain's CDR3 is CASSPGARNTEAFF. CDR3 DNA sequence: TGTGCCAGCAGTCCGGGGGCGAGAAACACTGAAGCTTTCTTT.

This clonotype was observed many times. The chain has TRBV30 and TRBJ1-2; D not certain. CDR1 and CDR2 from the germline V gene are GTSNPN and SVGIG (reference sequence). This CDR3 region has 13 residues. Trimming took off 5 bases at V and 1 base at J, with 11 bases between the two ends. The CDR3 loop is CAWARVVNYGYTF. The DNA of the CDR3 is TGTGCCTGGGCACGAGTAGTTAACTATGGCTACACCTTC.

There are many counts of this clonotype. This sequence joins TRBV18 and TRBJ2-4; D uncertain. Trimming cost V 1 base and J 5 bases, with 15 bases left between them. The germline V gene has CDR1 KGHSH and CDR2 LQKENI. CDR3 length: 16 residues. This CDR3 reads CASSPRASLVENIQYF. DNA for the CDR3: TGTGCCAGCTCACCACGGGCTTCGTTAGTAGAAAACATTCAGTACTTC.

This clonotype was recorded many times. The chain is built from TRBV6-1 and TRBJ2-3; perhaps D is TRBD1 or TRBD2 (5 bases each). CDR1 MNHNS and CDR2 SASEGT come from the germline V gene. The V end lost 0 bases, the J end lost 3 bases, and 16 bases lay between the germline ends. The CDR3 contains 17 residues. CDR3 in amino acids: CASSEAGTSRGTDTQYF. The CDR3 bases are TGTGCCAGCAGTGAAGCAGGGACCTCGCGCGGGACAGATACGCAGTATTTT.

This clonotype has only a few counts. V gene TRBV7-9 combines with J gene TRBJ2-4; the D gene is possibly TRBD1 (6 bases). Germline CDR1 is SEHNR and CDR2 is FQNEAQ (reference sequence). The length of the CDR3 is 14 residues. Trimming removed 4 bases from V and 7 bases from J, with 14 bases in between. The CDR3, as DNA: TGTGCCAGCAGCTCCGGGATGCAGGGGAACATTCAGTACTTC. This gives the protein CASSSGMQGNIQYF. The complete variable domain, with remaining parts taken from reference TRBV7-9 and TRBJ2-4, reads DTGVSQNPRHKITKRGQNVTFRCDPISEHNRLYWYRQTLGQGPEFLTYFQNEAQLEKSRLLSDRFSAERPKGSFSTLEIQRTEQGDSAMYLCASSSGMQGNIQYFGAGTRLSVL.

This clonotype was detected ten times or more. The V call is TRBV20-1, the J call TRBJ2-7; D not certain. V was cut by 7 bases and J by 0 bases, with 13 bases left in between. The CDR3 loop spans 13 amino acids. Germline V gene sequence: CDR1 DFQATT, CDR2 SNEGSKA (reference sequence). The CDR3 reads CSVELRTSYEQYF. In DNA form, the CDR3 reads TGCAGTGTCGAGCTCAGGACCTCCTACGAGCAGTACTTC.

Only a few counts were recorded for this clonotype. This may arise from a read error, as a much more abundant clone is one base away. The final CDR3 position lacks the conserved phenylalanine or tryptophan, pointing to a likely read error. The CDR3 region has the DNA TGCAGTGCTAGAGACGTTACTACGGCGACCGGGGAGCTGTTTGTT. It encodes CSARDVTTATGELFV. The chain has TRBV20-1 and TRBJ2-2; D not certain. V dropped 0 bases and J dropped 5 bases, with 13 bases sitting between them. CDR3 size: 15 residues. CDR1 and CDR2 from the germline V gene are DFQATT and SNEGSKA (reference sequence).

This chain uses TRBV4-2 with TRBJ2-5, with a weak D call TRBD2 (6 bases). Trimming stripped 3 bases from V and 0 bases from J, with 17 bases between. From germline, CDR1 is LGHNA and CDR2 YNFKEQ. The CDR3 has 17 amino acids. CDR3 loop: CASSQKSTGDNQETQYF. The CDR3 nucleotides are TGTGCCAGCAGCCAGAAGTCTACGGGAGATAACCAAGAGACCCAGTACTTC.

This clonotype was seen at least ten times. CDR3 nucleotides: TGTGCCAGCAGTTCAAAGGCCAGGGAGCAGTTCTTC. Its protein is CASSSKAREQFF. This rearrangement joins TRBV27 to TRBJ2-1; unclear D gene. The CDR3 is 12 residues long. The germline gives CDR1 MNHEY, CDR2 SMNVEV (reference sequence). Deletions cut 4 bases from V and 10 bases from J, with 11 bases between.

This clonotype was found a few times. CDR3 nucleotide sequence: TGTGCCAGCAGCTTAACGGCGGGGGCGGGTGAAGCTTTCTTT. Translating it yields CASSLTAGAGEAFF. The chain has TRBV7-3 and TRBJ1-1, with D tentatively TRBD1 (6 bases). The length of the CDR3 is 14 residues. Trimming pared 0 bases from V and 7 bases from J, leaving 12 bases between. In germline, CDR1 is SGHTA, CDR2 FQGTGA.